This section outlines one TCR beta chain sequence together with its context. This clonotype was counted a few times. Its antigen specificity is not known. Base qualities are not provided; no much larger clone lies one nucleotide away. Reading from cysteine to phenylalanine, the CDR3 counts 15 amino acids. Left in the record is the CDR3 DNA by itself, 45 bases read in frame from the first base. Unmatched junction bases come to 9, with V trimmed by 7 bases and J by 4 bases. The germline V gene (reference sequence) specifies SEHNR as CDR1 and FQNEAQ as CDR2. The method behind the library was 5' RACE. Instrument used: NextSeq 500. The TCR library protocol attached a unique molecular identifier to each TCR cDNA molecule to allow correction of PCR and sequencing errors. The source study handled its data this way. TCR identification, UMI-based error correction and CDR3 extraction were performed with Decombinator tools. TCRs above a frequency of 2 per 1,000, corresponding to the top 1% of the tumor frequency distribution, were defined as expanded. Renyi diversity was calculated using the R vegan package after each repertoire was subsampled 100 times to 5,000 TCRs. CDR3 similarity networks were built from amino acid triplet string-kernel similarity, connecting CDR3s with pairwise similarity above 0.82. In-frame beta chains were kept once TCRdb had trimmed the public reads at Q25 with fastp and called clones with MiXCR. Rows with a matching CDR3 protein are joined into one entry that keeps the most common DNA and genes. Clone size and V and J calls follow TCRdb, not the original study. Here the sample has tens of thousands of distinct CDR3 sequences; 9.5% to 15% occur a single time. Jointly, the top ten make up about 40% of the sample.

The data belong to a study of spatial heterogeneity in lung cancer (dated by TCRdb to between 2018 and 2020). About the study as a whole: Beta-chain transcripts were consistently detected in greater numbers than alpha-chain transcripts, which likely reflects a higher abundance of beta-chain transcripts. In the raw uncorrected reads, each unique combination of TCR and UMI appeared more than ten times on average. TCR alpha and beta repertoires were quantitatively compared across multiple tumor regions, matched nontumor lung and blood in non-small cell lung cancer. TCR repertoire features were related to nonsynonymous mutation counts determined by whole-exome sequencing of tumor tissue. Both alpha and beta chains were TCR-sequenced in 200 to 250 tumor regions, about 69 matched nontumor lung samples and roughly 50 PBMC samples obtained at surgery.

What the authors observed across the whole study: Additional single-cell paired TCR alpha and beta sequencing was considered necessary to confirm, at a functional level, the hypothesis that regional TCRs recognize regional mutations. Ubiquitous expanded tumor TCRs showed up in blood more often at tumor resection than at routine follow-up.

The time point label here, explained by the study, means: sample taken at primary tumor resection. Donors were 72 patients with early-stage, untreated non-small cell lung cancer from the lung TRACERx cohort. Whole RNA extracted from tumor and nontumor lung tissue, or from cryopreserved PBMC samples, was used for TCR sequencing without cell sorting. Patients were selected for TCR sequencing only if sufficient RNA was available from at least two tumor regions. Here the chain combines TRBV7-9 and TRBJ2-1; the junction holds 8 bases that match TRBD2. The TCR sequence derives from a male donor with early-stage non-small cell lung cancer. The specimen was PBMCs, collected at surgery. Read as DNA, the sequence is TGTGCCAGCAAGTTCCCGGGAGGGTCATACAATGAGCAGTTCTTC. This codes for CASKFPGGSYNEQFF.